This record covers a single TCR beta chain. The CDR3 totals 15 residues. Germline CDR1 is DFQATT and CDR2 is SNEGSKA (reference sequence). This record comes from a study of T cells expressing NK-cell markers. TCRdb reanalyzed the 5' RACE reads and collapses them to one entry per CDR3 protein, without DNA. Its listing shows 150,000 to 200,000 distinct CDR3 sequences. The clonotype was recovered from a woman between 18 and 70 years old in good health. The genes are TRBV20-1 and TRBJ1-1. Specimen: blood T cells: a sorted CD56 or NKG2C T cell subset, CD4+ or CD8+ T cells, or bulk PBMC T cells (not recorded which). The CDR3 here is CSARDQAVTNTEAFF.